The text below deals with one T cell receptor beta chain. These data come from a study of blood T cell repertoires in COVID-19. The CDR3 is 14 residues long. Per the germline V gene, CDR1 is MNHEY and CDR2 is SMNVEV (reference sequence). With V trimmed by 8 bases and J by 4 bases, 10 bases remained unmatched. Assay: immunoSEQ multiplex PCR; the TCRdb copy retains only in-frame clones and omits some. The sample holds tens of thousands of clones, roughly nine tenths seen once. Sequencing was performed on peripheral blood. The TCR sequence derives from a man aged 55 to 70 with acute or convalescent COVID-19. This sequence joins TRBV27 and TRBJ1-2; the match to TRBD1 covers 7 bases. The CDR3 loop reads CASGREGALYGYTF. CDR3 nucleotide sequence: TGTGCCAGCGGCCGCGAGGGGGCCCTCTATGGCTACACCTTC.